Listed here are 30 T cell receptor beta chains from one sample, sequenced in a study of cytomegalovirus exposure and HLA in healthy donors. Measured with immunoSEQ multiplex PCR; TCRdb has only the in-frame clones, and not every one. The sample has fewer than 200,000 clones, roughly 86% seen once. Material: PBMCs. The receptors come from a woman aged 18-30 years in good health and CMV-seropositive.

This rearrangement joins TRBV2 to TRBJ1-2, with D possibly matching TRBD1 (5 bases). The germline V gene encodes CDR1 SNHLY and CDR2 FYNNEI. V lost 7 bases, J lost 6 bases, and 18 bases lay in between. The CDR3 runs 14 residues. CDR3 DNA: TGTGCCAGCATCCCGGGACTCCCACTAGATGGCTACACCTTC. Protein: CASIPGLPLDGYTF.

The genes are TRBV18 and TRBJ2-1; 8 bases line up with TRBD1. The CDR3 has 15 residues. J gave up 6 bases and V 1 base, and 5 bases lay outside the gene matches. CDR1 and CDR2 (germline): KGHSH, LQKENI. The CDR3 nucleotides are TGTGCCAGCTCACCACTTCTTACAGGGGGCAATGAGCAGTTCTTC. Translating gives CASSPLLTGGNEQFF.

V and J are TRBV15 and TRBJ2-2; D remains unclear. Germline CDR1 LNHNV, CDR2 YYDKDF (reference sequence). The V end lost 5 bases, the J end lost 0 bases, and 7 bases lay between the germline ends. The CDR3 has 14 amino acids. The CDR3 nucleotides are TGTGCCACCAGCCCCTTTTCGAACACCGGGGAGCTGTTTTTT. It translates to CATSPFSNTGELFF.

The gene calls are TRBV9 and TRBJ2-7; 7 bases line up with TRBD2. Germline V gene lookup returns CDR1 SGDLS and CDR2 YYNGEE. With V trimmed by 0 bases and J by 3 bases, 9 bases remained unmatched. The CDR3 extends over 16 amino acids. The CDR3 DNA follows: TGTGCCAGCAGCGTAGGGGAGGGTCCCGTTTTCTACGAGCAGTACTTC. Protein: CASSVGEGPVFYEQYF.

The chain couples TRBV15 to TRBJ1-5; the D gene is possibly TRBD1 (5 bases). The germline gives CDR1 LNHNV, CDR2 YYDKDF (reference sequence). Trimming shortened V by 8 bases and J by 4 bases, and 12 bases separated the two germline ends. The CDR3 loop spans 13 amino acids. CDR3 protein: CATRGLQNQPQHF. The CDR3 DNA reads as TGTGCCACCCGGGGACTCCAGAATCAGCCCCAGCATTTT.

The genes are TRBV23-1 and TRBJ1-5; D ambiguous. TRBV23-1 is an ORF, and what it does is uncertain. This CDR3 comprises 14 residues. The ends were cut back, 0 bases at V and 7 bases at J, with 10 bases in the middle. The CDR3 region is CASSQSRRSQPQHF. For the CDR3, the DNA is TGCGCCAGCAGTCAATCGAGGAGAAGCCAGCCCCAGCATTTT.

This chain connects TRBV28 to TRBJ1-2; 8 nucleotides match TRBD1. V gave up 6 bases and J gave up 6 bases; unmatched junction bases: 6. Germline V lookup: CDR1 MDHEN, CDR2 SYDVKM. This CDR3 is built from 13 residues. CDR3 loop: CASRRQGTDGYTF. Here the CDR3 DNA reads TGTGCCAGCAGGAGACAGGGGACGGATGGCTACACCTTC.

The chain couples TRBV27 to TRBJ2-7; no clear D. Germline V CDR1 and CDR2: MNHEY, SMNVEV (reference sequence). Trimming took 2 bases from V and 4 from J, leaving 15 bases between them. The CDR3 is 15 amino acids. CDR3 in DNA: TGTGCCAGCAGTTTAGGGCAGGTTTGGATGTACGAGCAGTACTTC. This translates into CASSLGQVWMYEQYF.

This clone was recorded a few times. The rearrangement links TRBV10-1 to TRBJ2-7; tentatively, D is TRBD1 (6 bases). The V end was cut by 1 base, the J end by 6 bases, with 10 bases between. CDR3 size: 13 residues. Germline V gene data show CDR1 as WNHNN and CDR2 as SYGVQD (reference sequence). CDR3 in DNA: TGCGCCAGCAGTGAGTGGGTAGGGGGCGAGCAGTACTTC. It is translated as CASSEWVGGEQYF.

Here the CDR3 DNA reads TGTGCCAGCAGCTTCTTTAGCGGGAGCACAGATACGCAGTATTTT. The encoded protein is CASSFFSGSTDTQYF. The chain combines TRBV5-5 with TRBJ2-3; 7 nucleotides match TRBD2. CDR1 SGHKS and CDR2 YYEKEE come from the germline V gene (reference sequence). This CDR3 has 15 residues. The trim removed 2 bases at V and 0 bases at J, leaving 3 bases unmatched.

J is TRBJ1-5 and V is TRBV7-9; D might be TRBD1 (6 bases). Germline V gene sequence: CDR1 SEHNR, CDR2 FQNEAQ (reference sequence). V dropped 6 bases and J dropped 2 bases, with 14 bases sitting between them. The CDR3 loop spans 15 amino acids. The chain's CDR3 is CASSLTSGGNQPQHF. CDR3 sequence (DNA): TGTGCCAGCAGTTTAACTTCAGGGGGCAATCAGCCCCAGCATTTT.

The chain links TRBV15 to TRBJ1-1; unclear D gene. Germline CDR1 is LNHNV and CDR2 is YYDKDF (reference sequence). Deletions cut 0 bases from V and 12 bases from J, with 20 bases between. The CDR3 is 15 residues long. The CDR3 DNA sequence: TGTGCCACCAGCAGAGACGTGTATGCGGGTAAGGAAACTTTCTTT. Amino acids: CATSRDVYAGKETFF. The complete variable domain, with remaining parts taken from reference TRBV15 and TRBJ1-1, reads DAMVIQNPRYQVTQFGKPVTLSCSQTLNHNVMYWYQQKSSQAPKLLFHYYDKDFNNEADTPDNFQSRRPNTSFCFLDIRSPGLGDTAMYLCATSRDVYAGKETFFGQGTRLTVV.

The chain uses TRBV5-5 and TRBJ1-5; TRBD1 aligns across 10 bases. Trimming at V came to 4 bases and at J to 3 bases, leaving 10 bases not matched to a gene. Germline V CDR1 and CDR2: SGHKS, YYEKEE (reference sequence). The CDR3 has 17 amino acids. CDR3 sequence: CASSPVGTGDLNQPQHF. The CDR3 bases are TGTGCCAGCAGCCCGGTCGGGACAGGGGATCTCAATCAGCCCCAGCATTTT.

The chain combines TRBV4-3 with TRBJ1-1, with 7 bases aligning to TRBD1. This CDR3 comprises 15 residues. Germline V gene lookup returns CDR1 LGHNA and CDR2 YSLEER. Losses at the gene ends were 2 bases for V and 6 bases for J; bases not matched to a gene: 9. The CDR3 DNA reads TGCGCCAGCAGCCAACTATTACAGGGGCATTCTGAAGCTTTCTTT. It codes for CASSQLLQGHSEAFF.

The chain uses TRBV4-2 and TRBJ2-5; D might be TRBD2 (7 bases). Germline lookup yields CDR1 LGHNA and CDR2 YNFKEQ. V lost 5 bases to trimming and J lost 4 bases, with 20 bases between them. CDR3 length: 16 residues. CDR3 bases: TGTGCCAGCAGCGTTGGGGGGGCCACTAGCTCAGAGACCCAGTACTTC. Translation: CASSVGGATSSETQYF.

The chain is built from TRBV7-2 and TRBJ2-2; 8 nucleotides align to TRBD2. The CDR3 is 16 residues long. Trimming removed 4 bases from V and 5 bases from J; junction bases left unmatched: 9. Germline V gene data show CDR1 as SGHTA and CDR2 as FQGNSA. DNA for the CDR3: TGTGCCAGCAGCTCGAATAGCGGGAAGACGACCGGGGAGCTGTTTTTT. Encoded protein: CASSSNSGKTTGELFF.

This clone was recorded once. This chain links TRBV7-2 with TRBJ1-1; D not resolved. This CDR3 region has 16 residues. Germline loops: CDR1 SGHTA, CDR2 FQGNSA. V shed 5 bases and J shed 5 bases, with 21 bases lying between them. The CDR3 protein is CASSTPVGGIRTEAFF. The CDR3 nucleotides read TGTGCCAGCAGCACGCCCGTAGGAGGGATTCGGACTGAAGCTTTCTTT.

The chain couples TRBV29-1 to TRBJ2-1, with TRBD1 identical over 7 bases. This CDR3 contains 12 residues. CDR1 is SQVTM, CDR2 ANQGSEA, per germline. The V segment lost 7 bases and the J segment 5 bases; nucleotides outside the gene matches: 5. CDR3 residues: CSATGQHNEQFF. The CDR3 nucleotides read TGCAGCGCAACGGGACAGCACAATGAGCAGTTCTTC.

The V gene is TRBV29-1, the J gene TRBJ1-5, with a tentative D call TRBD1 (5 bases). Germline V gives CDR1 SQVTM, CDR2 ANQGSEA. This CDR3 has 12 amino acids. The ends were cut back, 4 bases at V and 4 bases at J, with 8 bases in the middle. CDR3 bases: TGCAGCGTTGGGACACTTAATCAGCCCCAGCATTTT. This codes for CSVGTLNQPQHF. Drawing the rest from reference TRBV29-1 and TRBJ1-5, the complete variable domain is SAVISQKPSRDICQRGTSLTIQCQVDSQVTMMFWYRQQPGQSLTLIATANQGSEATYESGFVIDKFPISRPNLTFSTLTVSNMSPEDSSIYLCSVGTLNQPQHFGDGTRLSIL.

This chain joins TRBV9 and TRBJ2-2, with 7 bases fitting TRBD2. J gave up 1 base and V 0 bases, and 3 bases lay outside the gene matches. The CDR3 totals 16 residues. Germline V gene sequence: CDR1 SGDLS, CDR2 YYNGEE. The CDR3 DNA reads TGTGCCAGCAGCGTAGTGAGCGGGAAGAACACCGGGGAGCTGTTTTTT. Residues: CASSVVSGKNTGELFF.

The chain uses TRBV5-4 and TRBJ1-2, with D unclear. V lost 4 bases and J 7 bases, leaving 20 bases between the germline ends. The germline V gene has CDR1 SGHNT and CDR2 YYREEE (reference sequence). This CDR3 has 15 residues. The CDR3, as DNA: TGTGCCAGCAGCACGGAGAGGGTTGTCTCGCCTGGCTACACCTTC. The encoded protein is CASSTERVVSPGYTF.

The chain is built from TRBV5-4 and TRBJ2-1; 7 bases are shared with TRBD1. V lost 0 bases to trimming and J lost 9 bases; unmatched junction nucleotides: 6. The CDR3 sequence is 14 residues long. The germline V gene has CDR1 SGHNT and CDR2 YYREEE (reference sequence). The CDR3 loop is CASSLGIDRVEQFF. The CDR3 nucleotides read TGTGCCAGCAGCTTGGGGATAGACAGGGTTGAGCAGTTCTTC.

The chain uses TRBV5-4 and TRBJ2-1; 9 bases map to TRBD2. From germline, CDR1 is SGHNT and CDR2 YYREEE (reference sequence). There are 16 residues in the CDR3. The J segment lost 5 bases and the V segment lost 7 bases, leaving 13 bases of the junction unmatched. The CDR3 region is CASREGGLAGNNEQFF. The CDR3 DNA sequence: TGTGCCAGCCGCGAGGGGGGGCTAGCGGGAAACAATGAGCAGTTCTTC.

This chain links TRBV4-2 with TRBJ1-4; TRBD1 matches 8 bases. J was trimmed by 8 bases and V by 4 bases; bases with no gene match: 6. CDR1 is LGHNA and CDR2 is YNFKEQ in the germline V gene. This CDR3 has 14 residues. The DNA for the CDR3 is TGTGCCAGCAGCCTAGGACAGGGTGGCGAAAAACTGTTTTTT. Protein product: CASSLGQGGEKLFF.

For this clone: One end of the junction is discordant with germline, which a read error may explain. V usage is TRBV18 and J usage is TRBJ1-2, with 7 bases aligning to TRBD1. The CDR3 is 13 residues long. Looked up from germline, CDR1 is KGHSH and CDR2 is LQKENI. CDR3 sequence: CASSPRGTEGHTF. CDR3 DNA sequence: TGTGCCAGCTCCCCACGGGGGACAGAGGGACACACCTTC.

This chain links TRBV7-9 with TRBJ2-1; 9 bases line up with TRBD2. After removal of 3 bases from V and 6 bases from J, the junction contained 6 bases not matched to a gene. Germline V lookup: CDR1 SEHNR, CDR2 FQNEAQ (reference sequence). The CDR3 consists of 15 residues. CDR3 coding DNA: TGTGCCAGCAGCTTCCTTGCGGGAGGGATCAATGAGCAGTTCTTC. It is translated as CASSFLAGGINEQFF.

The chain couples TRBV5-1 to TRBJ1-5; tentative D call: TRBD1 (6 bases). Trimming cost V 0 bases and J 4 bases, with 11 bases left between them. The CDR3 has 15 amino acids. In germline, CDR1 is SGHRS, CDR2 YFSETQ. This CDR3 reads CASSLESGDNQPQHF. DNA of the CDR3: TGCGCCAGCAGCTTGGAGTCAGGGGATAATCAGCCCCAGCATTTT.

This clone was detected only once. One end of the junction varies from germline; a read error may be responsible. This rearrangement joins TRBV7-7 to TRBJ1-1; the match to TRBD1 covers 8 bases. From germline, CDR1 is SSHAT and CDR2 FNYEAQ (reference sequence). There are 13 residues in the CDR3. The CDR3 loop reads CASSADRGTEAFF. In DNA form, the CDR3 reads TGTGCTAGCAGCGCAGACAGGGGCACTGAAGCTTTCTTT.

The V and J genes are TRBV5-1 and TRBJ2-2; 7 bases match TRBD1. Germline V gene sequence: CDR1 SGHRS, CDR2 YFSETQ. J was trimmed by 1 base and V by 4 bases; bases with no gene match: 4. The CDR3 runs to 15 residues. The CDR3 DNA reads TGCGCCAGCAGCCTGGGACAGTGGAACACCGGGGAGCTGTTTTTT. It specifies CASSLGQWNTGELFF. Variable domain in full (rest from reference TRBV5-1 and TRBJ2-2): KAGVTQTPRYLIKTRGQQVTLSCSPISGHRSVSWYQQTPGQGLQFLFEYFSETQRNKGNFPGRFSGRQFSNSRSEMNVSTLELGDSALYLCASSLGQWNTGELFFGEGSRLTVL.

The chain employs TRBV7-9 and TRBJ2-1, with D tentatively TRBD2 (6 bases). The germline V and J ends were trimmed by 1 base and 4 bases, with 11 bases remaining between them. The CDR3 spans 15 residues. In germline, CDR1 is SEHNR, CDR2 FQNEAQ (reference sequence). CDR3 in amino acids: CASSLEGGTYNEQFF. The CDR3 bases are TGTGCCAGCAGCTTAGAAGGCGGGACTTACAATGAGCAGTTCTTC.